This is a list of T cell receptor beta chains from one sample in a study of molecular identifiers for immune sequencing clone quantification. TCRdb called the PCR reads again in MiXCR, with one record for every CDR3 protein. The sample lists tens of thousands of distinct CDR3 sequences, approximately 25% occurring once. Sample: naive CD8+ T cells from blood, with Jurkat cell RNA spiked in. The receptors originated from a human donor in good health. Some libraries in this study had Jurkat cell RNA spiked in. CDR3s include the opening cysteine and the closing phenylalanine or tryptophan. D genes are given only for firm matches. Clone size is shown for a subset of rows, as once, few, many or a class of expanded clone.

j_gene	v_gene	abundance	d_gene	CDR3nt	CDR3aa
TRBJ1-5	TRBV7-9	-	-	TGTGCCAGCAGCGTCGGACAGAGCAATCAGCCCCAGCATTTT	CASSVGQSNQPQHF
TRBJ1-1	TRBV20-1	few	-	TGCAGTGCTGGTGGCGGGACTTCCACTGAAGCTTTCTTT	CSAGGGTSTEAFF
TRBJ2-3	TRBV6-1	many	-	TGTGCCAGCAGTGAAGGCACAGATACGCAGTATTTT	CASSEGTDTQYF
TRBJ1-1	TRBV4-1	many	-	TGCGCCAGCAGCCAAGAAGCGGGACTCACTGGGGCTTTCTTT	CASSQEAGLTGAFF
TRBJ2-7	TRBV4-3	few	-	TGCGCCAGCAGCCAAGATCGGCACAGCTCCTACGAGCAGTACTTC	CASSQDRHSSYEQYF
TRBJ2-3	TRBV19	many	-	TGTGCCAGTAGTTTGGATCAGGGGTCGGGAGATACGCAGTATTTT	CASSLDQGSGDTQYF
TRBJ2-7	TRBV4-3	many	-	TGCGCCAGCAGCCAAGGAGTCTCCTACGAGCAGTACTTC	CASSQGVSYEQYF
TRBJ2-1	TRBV4-1	many	-	TGCGCCAGCAGCCAAGATGGGGGCGAGGGCAATGAGCAGTTCTTC	CASSQDGGEGNEQFF
TRBJ2-7	TRBV29-1	many	-	TGCAGCGTCAACCGGGACGCCTCCTACGAGCAGTACTTC	CSVNRDASYEQYF
TRBJ2-7	TRBV14	many	TRBD2	TGTGCCAGCAGCCAAGGGGACTACCCTACCTACGAGCAGTACTTC	CASSQGDYPTYEQYF
TRBJ2-3	TRBV7-2	many	-	TGTGCCAGCAGCTCCGCTACCACAGATACGCAGTATTTT	CASSSATTDTQYF
TRBJ2-7	TRBV7-2	many	-	TGTGCCAGCAGCTTCGGGCAGGGTGTCTACGAGCAGTACTTC	CASSFGQGVYEQYF
TRBJ2-5	TRBV6-1	-	-	TGTGCCAGCAGTGAAGCCGTGTGGGCGGGGGCACTCTCCAAGACCCAGTACTTC	CASSEAVWAGALSKTQYF
TRBJ2-1	TRBV20-1	many	-	TGCAGTGCCACGGGACTGGAAAACCAGCAGCAGTTCTTC	CSATGLENQQQFF
TRBJ2-7	TRBV11-2	many	TRBD1	TGTGCCAGCAGCTTTGGTGGGACAGCGCACGAGCAGTACTTC	CASSFGGTAHEQYF
TRBJ2-5	TRBV10-3	medium-sized	TRBD1	TGTGCCATCAGGCCAGGGGACAGCCGAGGGGAGACCCAGTACTTC	CAIRPGDSRGETQYF
TRBJ2-1	TRBV6-1	many	-	TGTGCCAGCAGTGAAGCGGCCCTCGAGCAGTTCTTC	CASSEAALEQFF
TRBJ2-3	TRBV12-3/TRBV12-4	many	TRBD2	TGTGCCAGCAGACCGCTAGCGGGGGGGCTCTCAGATACGCAGTATTTT	CASRPLAGGLSDTQYF
TRBJ2-5	TRBV27	-	-	TGTGCCAGCTCCTCCTGGGACAAGGTACAAAAGACCCAGTACTTC	CASSSWDKVQKTQYF
TRBJ1-1	TRBV10-3	few	TRBD1	TGTGCCATCAGTGAAAAGGACAGGGAGAACACTGAAGCTTTCTTT	CAISEKDRENTEAFF
TRBJ1-5	TRBV7-9	many	-	TGTGCCAGCAGCTTAGCTGGGTATAGCAATCAGCCCCAGCATTTT	CASSLAGYSNQPQHF
TRBJ2-7	TRBV20-1	many	-	TGCAGTGCGGAAGGAACCAACCGGCCGGTCGAGCAGTACTTC	CSAEGTNRPVEQYF
TRBJ2-1	TRBV29-1	many	-	TGCAGCGTTGATGGGGCGGGTTCCTCCTACAATGAGCAGTTCTTC	CSVDGAGSSYNEQFF
TRBJ2-3	TRBV4-1	-	TRBD2	TGCGCCAGCAGCCAAAATAGCGGGGGGCCTCCAGATACGCAGTATTTT	CASSQNSGGPPDTQYF
TRBJ1-5	TRBV12-3/TRBV12-4	many	-	TGTGCCAGCAGTGAAGGAAGGGGGGGCAATCAGCCCCAGCATTTT	CASSEGRGGNQPQHF
TRBJ2-7	TRBV28	-	TRBD1	TGTGCCAGCAGTTTATGGACAGGGGCCTACGAGCGGTACTTC	CASSLWTGAYERYF
TRBJ2-7	TRBV4-1	many	TRBD2	TGCGCCAGCAGCCCGGGAGCGGGGGGGCCGTACGAGCAGTACTTC	CASSPGAGGPYEQYF
TRBJ2-7	TRBV18	many	-	TGTGCCAGCTCACCAACAGGGACCACCTACGAGCAGTACTTC	CASSPTGTTYEQYF
TRBJ2-5	TRBV19	many	-	TGTGCCAGTAGTATGGGGGTTGAGACCCAGTACTTC	CASSMGVETQYF
TRBJ2-3	TRBV5-3	-	-	TGTGCCAGCATGCCCGAGGCTACTTCCGGCACAGATACGCAGTATTTT	CASMPEATSGTDTQYF
TRBJ1-1	TRBV21-1	many	-	TGTGCCAGCAGCAAACAGGGCGTGAACACTGAAGCTTTCTTT	CASSKQGVNTEAFF
TRBJ1-1	TRBV9	-	-	TGTGCCAGCAGCGTGGGGGTAAACACTGGAGCTTTCTTT	CASSVGVNTGAFF
TRBJ2-7	TRBV6-2/TRBV6-3	-	-	TGTGCCAGCAGTTACCGAGGCTCCCGGCTATACGCGCGGTACTTC	CASSYRGSRLYARYF
TRBJ2-1	TRBV19	-	-	TGTGCCAGTAGTATAGGGCTGGGGCTTCGGAATGAGCAGTTCTTC	CASSIGLGLRNEQFF
TRBJ2-3	TRBV3-1	many	-	TGTGCCAGCAGCCAAGTTTGGAACAGGGCCACAGATACGCAGTATTTT	CASSQVWNRATDTQYF
TRBJ2-3	TRBV3-1	-	-	TGTGCCAGCAGCCAAGTACTGTTGGATACGCAGCACTTT	CASSQVLLDTQHF
TRBJ2-3	TRBV20-1	-	-	TGCAGTGCTAGTAGCGGATTCACAGATACGCAGTATTTT	CSASSGFTDTQYF
TRBJ1-1	TRBV2	many	-	TGTGCCAGCAACGTTTGGGGGCCCCCTGAAGCTTTCTTT	CASNVWGPPEAFF
TRBJ2-2	TRBV10-2	-	-	TGCGCCAGCACCCAGGGACCTCCGACCGGGGAGCTGTTTTTT	CASTQGPPTGELFF
TRBJ1-5	TRBV4-3	many	-	TGCGCCAGCAGCCAAGATTTAACAGGTCCCAGTCCATACAATCAGCCCCAGCATTTT	CASSQDLTGPSPYNQPQHF
TRBJ1-1	TRBV6-2/TRBV6-3	few	-	TGTGCCAGCAGCAATCCCCCGGCAGGGTTGAACACTGAAGCTTTCTTT	CASSNPPAGLNTEAFF
TRBJ2-1	TRBV4-2	-	TRBD1	TGTGCCAGCAGCCTCCACCAGGGGGACAAGAATGCGCAGTTCTTC	CASSLHQGDKNAQFF
TRBJ2-2	TRBV5-4	many	-	TGTGCCAGCAGCCCCCGTGAGGCTTTGAACACCGGGGAGCTGTTTTTT	CASSPREALNTGELFF
TRBJ2-3	TRBV4-1	-	-	TGCGCCAGCAGCCAAGACCGGGCGGGGCTCTCAGATACGCAGAATTTT	CASSQDRAGLSDTQNF
TRBJ2-5	TRBV7-6	many	TRBD2	TGTGCCAGCACCTCGTCTGCCCCAAGCGGGGGGGTCCAAGAGACCCAGTACTTC	CASTSSAPSGGVQETQYF